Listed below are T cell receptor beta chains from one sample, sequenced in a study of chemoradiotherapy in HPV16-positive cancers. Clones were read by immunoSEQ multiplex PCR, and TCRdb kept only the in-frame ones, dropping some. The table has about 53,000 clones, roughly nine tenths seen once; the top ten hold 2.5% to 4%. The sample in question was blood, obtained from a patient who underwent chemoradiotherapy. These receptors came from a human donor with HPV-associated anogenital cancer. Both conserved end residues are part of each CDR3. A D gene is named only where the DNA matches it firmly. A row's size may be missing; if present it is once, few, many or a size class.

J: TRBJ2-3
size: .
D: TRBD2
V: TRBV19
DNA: TGTGCCAGTAGATCGCTAGCGGGAGGGTACACAGATACGCAGTATTTT
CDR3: CASRSLAGGYTDTQYF

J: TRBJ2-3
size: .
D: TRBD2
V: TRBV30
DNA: TGTGCCTGCACCCCACTAGCGGGAGTATCCCATACGCAGTATTTT
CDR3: CACTPLAGVSHTQYF

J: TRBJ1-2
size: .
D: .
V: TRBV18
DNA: TGTGCCAGCTCACCAGCGGGTCCCCTCGGAGCAGCTAACTATGGCTACACCTTC
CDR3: CASSPAGPLGAANYGYTF

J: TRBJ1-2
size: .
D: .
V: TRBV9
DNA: TGTGCCAGCAGCGTAGAGGCGGACGGACGAAGCGGCTACACCTTC
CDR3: CASSVEADGRSGYTF

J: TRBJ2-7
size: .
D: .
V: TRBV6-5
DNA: TGTGCCAGCAGTTACGAGGGATCGAGCTCCTACGAGCAGTACTTC
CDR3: CASSYEGSSSYEQYF

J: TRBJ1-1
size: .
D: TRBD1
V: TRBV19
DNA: TGTGCCAGTAGCCAAAGGGGGCCTGGTGTAGCTTTCTTT
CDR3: CASSQRGPGVAFF

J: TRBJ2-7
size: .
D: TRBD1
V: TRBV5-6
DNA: TGTGCCAGCAGCCCGGACAGGGTACACGAGCAGTACTTC
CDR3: CASSPDRVHEQYF

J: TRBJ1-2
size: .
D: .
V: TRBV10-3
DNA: TGTGCCATCAGTGAGTCTTACTATGGCTACACCTTC
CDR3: CAISESYYGYTF

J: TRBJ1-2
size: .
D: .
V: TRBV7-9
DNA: TGTGCCAGCAGCCCCAGGGAAGGGAACTATGGCTACACCTTC
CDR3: CASSPREGNYGYTF

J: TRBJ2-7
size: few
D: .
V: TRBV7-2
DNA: TGTGCCAGCAGCTTAGCCCCCGGGACTCAAGACGTTACGTACTTC
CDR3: CASSLAPGTQDVTYF

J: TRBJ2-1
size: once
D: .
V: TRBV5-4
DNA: TGTGCCAGCAGCTCCAGGGGTCCCTGCATACTTATCCACAATGAGCAGTTCTTC
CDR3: CASSSRGPCILIHNEQFF

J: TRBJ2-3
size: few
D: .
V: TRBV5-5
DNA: TGTGCCAGCAGCTTGAAGGGGTCAGATACGCAGTATTTT
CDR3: CASSLKGSDTQYF

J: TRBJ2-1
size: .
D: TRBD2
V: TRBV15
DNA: TGTGCCACCAGCAGAGATGGGCGGGGGGGCCGTGAGCAGTTCTTC
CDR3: CATSRDGRGGREQFF

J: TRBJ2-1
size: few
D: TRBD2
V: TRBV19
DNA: TGTGCCAGTAGTATAGGACTAGCGCCTCATTACAATGAGCAGTTCTTC
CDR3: CASSIGLAPHYNEQFF

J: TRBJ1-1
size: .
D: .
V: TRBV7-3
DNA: TGTGCCAGCAGCGCGACAGCGGCAGGGGAAGCTTTCTTT
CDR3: CASSATAAGEAFF

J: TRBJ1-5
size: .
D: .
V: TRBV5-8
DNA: TGTGCCAGCAGCTTCGCTAGCAATCAGCCCCAGCATTTT
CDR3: CASSFASNQPQHF

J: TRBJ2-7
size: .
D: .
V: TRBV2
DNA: TGTGCCAGCAGGGTGGGACGGAGCTCCTACGAGCAGTACTTC
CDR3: CASRVGRSSYEQYF

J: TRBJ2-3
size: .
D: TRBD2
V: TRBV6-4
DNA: TGTGCCAGCAGTGTCGGAGCGGGAGGCACAGATACGCAGTATTTT
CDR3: CASSVGAGGTDTQYF

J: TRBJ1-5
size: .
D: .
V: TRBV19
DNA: TGTGCCAGTAGTATAGCAGGCCCAGGGGGCAATCAGCCCCAGCATTTT
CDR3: CASSIAGPGGNQPQHF

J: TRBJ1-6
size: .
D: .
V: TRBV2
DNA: TGTGCCAGCAGTGAATCAGGGGTGGGGTCACCCCTCCACTTT
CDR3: CASSESGVGSPLHF

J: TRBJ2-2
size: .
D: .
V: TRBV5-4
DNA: TGTGCCAGCAGGCAGGATAGCACCGGGGAGCTGTTTTTT
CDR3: CASRQDSTGELFF

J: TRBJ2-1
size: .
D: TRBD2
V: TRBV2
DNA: TGTGCCAGCAGTGATGGACTAGCTCACAATGAGCAGTTCTTC
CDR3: CASSDGLAHNEQFF

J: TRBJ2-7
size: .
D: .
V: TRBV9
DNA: TGTGCCAGCAGCCCTCGGACAGCCTCCTACGAGCAGTACTTC
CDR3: CASSPRTASYEQYF

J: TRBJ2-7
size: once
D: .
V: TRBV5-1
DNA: TGCGCCAGCAGTGAAGGTTTAAGTACAGGACCAATCTCCTACGAGCAGTACTTC
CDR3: CASSEGLSTGPISYEQYF

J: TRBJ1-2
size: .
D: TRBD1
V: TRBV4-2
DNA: TGTGCCAGCAGCCAAGTCAATAAGGGACAGGGGAATGGCTACACCTTC
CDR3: CASSQVNKGQGNGYTF

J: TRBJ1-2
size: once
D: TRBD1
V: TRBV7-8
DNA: TGTGCCAGCAGCTTAGCCCCGGGACAGAACTATGGCTACACCTTC
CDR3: CASSLAPGQNYGYTF

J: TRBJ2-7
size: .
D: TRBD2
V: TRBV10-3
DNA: TGTGCCATCAGTGAGTCGATGAGCGGGGATTCCTACGAGCAGTACTTC
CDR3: CAISESMSGDSYEQYF

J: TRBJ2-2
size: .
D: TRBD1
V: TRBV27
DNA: TGTGCCAGCAGTGCCTTACAGGGGAATCTCGCCGGGGAGCTGTTTTTT
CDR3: CASSALQGNLAGELFF

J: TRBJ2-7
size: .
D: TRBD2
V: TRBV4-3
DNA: TGCGCCAGCAGCCAAGTCCCATCGTCCGGGGGGGCCTACGAGCAGTACTTC
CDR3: CASSQVPSSGGAYEQYF

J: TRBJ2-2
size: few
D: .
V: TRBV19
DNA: TGTGCCAGTAGTACAGGACCTCGGGGGAACACCGGGGAGCTGTTTTTT
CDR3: CASSTGPRGNTGELFF

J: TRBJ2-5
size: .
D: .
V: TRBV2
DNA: TGTGCCAGCAAGAGGGGGGGGGACAGGCCCCTCGGCGGGACCCAGTACTTC
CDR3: CASKRGGDRPLGGTQYF

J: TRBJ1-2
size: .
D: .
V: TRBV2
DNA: TGTGCCAGCAGCCTCCGGGACGGCTATGGCTACACCTTC
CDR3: CASSLRDGYGYTF

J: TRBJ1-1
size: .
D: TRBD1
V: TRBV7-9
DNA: TGTGCCAGCAGCTTAGGGACAGGGCGGAACACTGAAGCTTTCTTT
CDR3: CASSLGTGRNTEAFF

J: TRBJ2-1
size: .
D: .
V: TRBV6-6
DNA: TGTGCCAGCAGTTACCCTCAAGGAGGAGACTACAATGAGCAGTTCTTC
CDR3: CASSYPQGGDYNEQFF

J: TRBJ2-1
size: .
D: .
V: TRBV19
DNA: TGTGCCAGTAGTATAGGTTGGGGAAATCGTTACAATGAGCAGTTCTTC
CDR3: CASSIGWGNRYNEQFF

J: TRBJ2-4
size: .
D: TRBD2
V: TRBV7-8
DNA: TGTGCCAGCAGCTTAGGTACTAGCGGTCTAGCCAAAAACATTCAGTACTTC
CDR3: CASSLGTSGLAKNIQYF

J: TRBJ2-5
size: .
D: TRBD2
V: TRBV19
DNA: TGTGCCAGTAGTCTCCGGGGGGGCCGGTGGGGGACCCAGTACTTC
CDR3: CASSLRGGRWGTQYF

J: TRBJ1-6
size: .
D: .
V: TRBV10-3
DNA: TGTGCCATCAGTGAGTCGGGTCCTTTATATTCACCCCTCCACTTT
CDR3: CAISESGPLYSPLHF

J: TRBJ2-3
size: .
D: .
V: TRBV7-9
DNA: TGTGCCAGCAGCCGTAGTGGGAACACAGATACGCAGTATTTT
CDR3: CASSRSGNTDTQYF

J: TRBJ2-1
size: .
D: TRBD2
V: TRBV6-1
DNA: TGTGCCAGCAGTGAGATCCCTAGCGGCTCCTACAATGAGCAGTTCTTC
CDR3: CASSEIPSGSYNEQFF

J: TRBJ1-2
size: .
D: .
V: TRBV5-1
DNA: TGCGCCAGCAGCTTGGGGGCAGGGGAAGGCTACACCTTC
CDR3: CASSLGAGEGYTF

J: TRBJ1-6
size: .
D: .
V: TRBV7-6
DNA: TGTGCCAGCAGCTCCGGACGAAGCTCCTATAATTCACCCCTCCACTTT
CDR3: CASSSGRSSYNSPLHF

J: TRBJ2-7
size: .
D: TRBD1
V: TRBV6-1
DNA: TGTGCCAGCAGCGACCTCCGGGACAGGGGGCGCGAGCAGTACTTC
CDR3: CASSDLRDRGREQYF

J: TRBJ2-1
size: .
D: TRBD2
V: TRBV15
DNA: TGTGCCGTCAGAAGCGCTAGCGGGGGGACCTACAATGAGCAGTTCTTC
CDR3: CAVRSASGGTYNEQFF

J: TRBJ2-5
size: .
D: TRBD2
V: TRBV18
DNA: TGTGCCAGCTCACCACAGGCAGCGGGGGGGATAGAGACCCAGTACTTC
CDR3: CASSPQAAGGIETQYF

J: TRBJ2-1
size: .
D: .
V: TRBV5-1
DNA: TGCGCCAGCAGCTTGTTAGGACCTGTGGATGAGCAGTTCTTC
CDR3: CASSLLGPVDEQFF

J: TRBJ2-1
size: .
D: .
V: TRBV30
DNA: TGTGCCTGGACTGAGGGGCAGGGCAGGGAGTTCTTC
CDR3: CAWTEGQGREFF

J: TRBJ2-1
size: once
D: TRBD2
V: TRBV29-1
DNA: TGCAGCGTGCTTCTCCGGGAGGCTAGTTCCTACAATGAGCAGTTCTTC
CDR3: CSVLLREASSYNEQFF

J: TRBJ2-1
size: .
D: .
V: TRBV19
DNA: TGTGCCAGTCGCCCTGGGCTAGCGTTGAATGAGCAGTTCTTC
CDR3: CASRPGLALNEQFF

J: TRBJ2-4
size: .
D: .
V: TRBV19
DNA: TGTGCCAGTAGGCCTCGGGACTCTCTTGCCAAAAACATTCAGTACTTC
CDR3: CASRPRDSLAKNIQYF

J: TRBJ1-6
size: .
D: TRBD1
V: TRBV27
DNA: TGTGCCAGCAGTGAGCGACAGGGTGGATTCGCACCCCTCCACTTT
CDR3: CASSERQGGFAPLHF

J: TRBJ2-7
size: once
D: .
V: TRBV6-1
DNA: TGTGCCAGCATTGAGCACACAGGGTTCTACGAGCAGTACTTC
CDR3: CASIEHTGFYEQYF

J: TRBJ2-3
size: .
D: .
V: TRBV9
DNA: TGTGCCAGCAGCGTAGGGATTGGTCCAGATACGCAGTATTTT
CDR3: CASSVGIGPDTQYF

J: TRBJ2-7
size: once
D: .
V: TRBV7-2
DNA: TGTGCCAGCAGCTTCTTGGGGGGCACCTACGAGCAGTACTTC
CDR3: CASSFLGGTYEQYF

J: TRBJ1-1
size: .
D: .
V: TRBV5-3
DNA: TGTGCCAGAAGCCCCGATCGGGACCCGCAGGGGAATGAAGCTTTCTTT
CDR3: CARSPDRDPQGNEAFF